This T cell receptor beta chain was recovered during a study of beta chain features in type 1 diabetes. V shed 0 bases, J shed 6 bases, and the junction held 5 bases outside the gene matches. CDR3 length equals 17 residues. CDR1 SGDLS and CDR2 YYNGEE come from the germline V gene. This clone was recorded a few times. The target antigen is unknown. Study-wide points: Insertions at VDJ junctions were less frequent in type 1 diabetes patients. These patients also deleted more nucleotides at the same junctions. Moderate yet significant TCRB CDR3 shortening was seen in Type 1 diabetes patients in all four CD4+ subsets. Since sequencing was performed on cDNA, cells with high TCR expression could be over-represented.

Expressed TCRB transcripts got sequenced, as all isolated RNA was reverse transcribed. Generated by immunoSEQ multiplex PCR, the TCRdb table keeps only in-frame clones and is missing some. The profile covers fewer than 200,000 clones, with around a tenth appearing a single time and under 0.55% taken by the ten largest. The receptor's source is a man aged 25 to 40 with type 1 diabetes. This sequence joins TRBV9 and TRBJ2-1; 14 bases line up with TRBD2. The sample taken for sequencing was central memory CD4+ T cells from blood. Here the CDR3 DNA reads TGTGCCAGCAGCGTAGAGGGGACTAGCGGGAGTGTCAATGAGCAGTTCTTC. Translation: CASSVEGTSGSVNEQFF.